Listed below are T cell receptor beta chains from one sample, sequenced in a study of T cells in Graves' hyperthyroidism and ophthalmopathy. TCRdb fed the multiplex PCR reads into MiXCR, producing one record per CDR3 protein. The table shows approximately 330,000 distinct CDR3 sequences, with roughly 13% occurring only once. The source material was blood. These receptor sequences come from a woman in her thirties or forties with Graves' ophthalmopathy. Both conserved end residues are part of each CDR3. Each record gives: CDR3 length, V gene, CDR3 protein.

>15|TRBV20-1
CSAARVSSYNSPLHF
>16|TRBV19
CASRKTSGGWQETQYF
>14|TRBV28
CASSSQGTPYEQYF
>15|TRBV6-5
CASELQAFSNYGYTF
>17|TRBV20-1
CSARVLAGNLFRNEQFF
>16|TRBV11-3
CASSLGLLADGETQYF
>12|TRBV20-1
CSAKEGVYGYTF
>15|TRBV18
CASSPPGGWTYGYTF
>15|TRBV11-2
CASSRDFAFNYGYTF
>14|TRBV28
CASRVQGNSYEQYF
>13|TRBV3-1
CASSPGRFNEQFF
>16|TRBV18
CASSLDSLTLHNEQFF
>13|TRBV15
CATSRDSSYEAFF
>13|TRBV10-2
CASQKGTGDGYTF
>14|TRBV5-8
CASSPTGGFNGYTF
>15|TRBV20-1
CSARDTGPNTGELFF
>15|TRBV9
CASSVASGGYREQFF
>12|TRBV20-1
CSAYLPANTQYF
>13|TRBV20-1
CSASSGGLWEQYF
>14|TRBV5-6
CASSLVDSQETQYF
>18|TRBV20-1
CSARDRGEQGASTDTQYF
>16|TRBV11-2
CASSLFGTGGEIEAFF
>15|TRBV28
CASSSPGGGNQPQHF
>20|TRBV6-1
CASSSPSGGNPLSSYNEQFF
>15|TRBV6-6
CASSYVEGAGNTIYF
>15|TRBV6-2/TRBV6-3
CASAQGLAGGAEQFF
>13|TRBV20-1
CSARFETGNEQFF
>18|TRBV5-8
CASSLASTSGGRTDTQYF
>14|TRBV5-8
CASRPNRQYTEAFF
>15|TRBV2
CASSEGGGGNTEAFF
>14|TRBV25-1
CASSVPRRAHEQYF
>14|TRBV19
CASSIRGHFAGYTF
>15|TRBV9
CASSVGQNSNQPQHF
>14|TRBV12-3/TRBV12-4
CASSRDRGVGELFF
>16|TRBV7-8
CASSLAWGQGDQPQHF
>14|TRBV19
CASSIRTGEVEAFF
>16|TRBV7-9
CASSLDRGRTVYEQYF
>14|TRBV7-9
CASSREGGARELFF
>15|TRBV7-6
CASSLGWAGESEQYF
>13|TRBV19
CASRKQGPQPQHF
>14|TRBV2
CASSGQGLGSPLHF
>15|TRBV19
CASSIGVSNTGELFF
>15|TRBV10-2
CASSEPSGGTDTQYF
>14|TRBV5-5
CASSLEASGYGYTF
>14|TRBV2
CASGGFLKNSPLHF
>15|TRBV10-2
CASRGLAGGTDTQYF